Each of the 20 T cell receptor beta chains below was sequenced from the same sample in a study of T cell repertoires in cytomegalovirus infection. Via MiXCR, TCRdb re-called the reads, giving one row per CDR3 protein. The table has about 490,000 distinct CDR3 sequences, approximately 10% seen once. Sample: PBMCs. These receptor sequences come from a human donor in good health (CMV status not recorded). Some clones in this sample may be carry-over from other donors' samples.

V usage is TRBV29-1 and J usage is TRBJ1-2; 7 nucleotides agree with TRBD1. The CDR3 totals 14 residues. The trim removed 8 bases at V and 2 bases at J, leaving 11 bases unmatched. Per the germline V gene, CDR1 is SQVTM and CDR2 is ANQGSEA. CDR3 DNA sequence: TGCAGCTTCTCCCAGGGGGGCATGAACTATGGCTACACCTTC. Translated: CSFSQGGMNYGYTF.

This chain joins TRBV12-3 or TRBV12-4 and TRBJ1-4, with 9 bases fitting TRBD1. V was pared by 3 bases and J by 8 bases, with 4 bases of the junction left unmatched. CDR3 length: 14 residues. The CDR3 loop is CASSFETGGEKLFF. CDR3 DNA sequence: TGTGCCAGCAGTTTCGAAACAGGGGGCGAAAAACTGTTTTTT.

This clonotype appeared many times. This rearrangement joins TRBV20-1 to TRBJ1-2; 8 bases agree with TRBD1. CDR3 size: 12 residues. The V gene end was trimmed by 5 bases and the J gene end by 4 bases; junction bases not matched to a gene: 3. CDR1 and CDR2 from the germline V gene are DFQATT and SNEGSKA (reference sequence). The CDR3 region is CSAFTGGYGYTF. CDR3 nucleotides: TGCAGTGCTTTCACAGGGGGCTATGGCTACACCTTC.

This clonotype was counted at least ten times. The chain employs TRBV11-2 and TRBJ2-2; no firm D call. Trimming shortened V by 5 bases and J by 4 bases, and 5 bases separated the two germline ends. Germline values: CDR1 SGHAT, CDR2 FQNNGV. CDR3 length: 12 amino acids. In DNA form, the CDR3 reads TGTGCCAGCAGCGGTCTCACCGGGGAGCTGTTTTTT. It specifies CASSGLTGELFF.

V is TRBV5-1 and J is TRBJ1-6, with 8 bases that match TRBD1. V dropped 4 bases and J dropped 0; count of bases not matched to a gene: 6. CDR3 length: 17 amino acids. Germline lookup yields CDR1 SGHRS and CDR2 YFSETQ. The CDR3 sequence is CASSPGQANSYNSPLHF. The CDR3 nucleotides read TGCGCCAGCAGCCCGGGACAGGCAAACTCCTATAATTCACCCCTCCACTTT.

This clonotype was recorded at least ten times. The chain combines TRBV10-3 with TRBJ2-1; TRBD1 is a possible D gene (5 bases). The V gene's germline CDR1 is ENHRY and CDR2 SYGVKD. The CDR3 runs 11 residues. Trimming took off 8 bases at V and 8 bases at J, with 10 bases between the two ends. CDR3 residues: CAIGWGDEQFF. Here the CDR3 DNA reads TGTGCCATCGGATGGGGCGATGAGCAGTTCTTC.

This clonotype was found many times. The rearrangement uses TRBV10-3 and TRBJ2-3; 9 nucleotides match TRBD2. Trimming took 10 bases from V and 3 from J; bases not matched to a gene: 8. CDR1 is ENHRY and CDR2 is SYGVKD in the germline V gene. The CDR3 sequence is 14 residues long. CDR3: CATRGTSSTDTQYF. CDR3 in DNA: TGTGCCACCCGGGGGACTAGCTCAACAGATACGCAGTATTTT.

This clonotype has a handful of counts. The J gene is TRBJ1-2, the V gene TRBV20-1; no clear D. The V end was cut by 7 bases, the J end by 5 bases, with 11 bases between. The germline gives CDR1 DFQATT, CDR2 SNEGSKA (reference sequence). There are 11 residues in the CDR3. The CDR3 loop is CSVASTYGYTF. Written as DNA, the CDR3 is TGCAGTGTGGCCTCAACTTATGGCTACACCTTC.

This clonotype was detected many times. The V and J genes are TRBV7-9 and TRBJ2-3; a possible D gene is TRBD1 (6 bases). Germline assignment: CDR1 SEHNR and CDR2 FQNEAQ (reference sequence). The CDR3 is made up of 15 amino acids. The germline V and J ends were trimmed by 3 bases and 1 base, with 11 bases remaining between them. This CDR3 reads CASSFWGQGTDTQYF. The CDR3 DNA reads TGTGCCAGCAGCTTTTGGGGGCAAGGCACAGATACGCAGTATTTT. Full variable domain (missing parts from reference TRBV7-9 and TRBJ2-3): DTGVSQNPRHKITKRGQNVTFRCDPISEHNRLYWYRQTLGQGPEFLTYFQNEAQLEKSRLLSDRFSAERPKGSFSTLEIQRTEQGDSAMYLCASSFWGQGTDTQYFGPGTRLTVL.

This clonotype turned up a few times. The chain recombines TRBV20-1 with TRBJ1-1; possibly TRBD1 for D (6 bases). The V and J ends lost 2 bases and 9 bases respectively, with 22 bases between them. The CDR3 consists of 15 residues. CDR1 is DFQATT and CDR2 is SNEGSKA in the germline V gene (reference sequence). The chain's CDR3 is CSARQGLSIHEKAFF. The DNA of the CDR3 is TGCAGTGCTAGACAGGGGCTCAGTATACATGAAAAAGCTTTCTTT.

This clonotype was detected ten times or more. CDR3 region: CASSFGLAVNTGELFF. In DNA form, the CDR3 reads TGTGCCAGCAGCTTCGGGCTAGCGGTCAACACCGGGGAGCTGTTTTTT. V gene TRBV5-4 combines with J gene TRBJ2-2, with 7 bases fitting TRBD2. The germline V gene has CDR1 SGHNT and CDR2 YYREEE (reference sequence). J gave up 2 bases and V 2 bases, and 6 bases lay outside the gene matches. The CDR3 is made up of 16 amino acids.

In this sample, this clonotype turned up many times. The chain joins TRBV7-9 to TRBJ2-7, with a tentative D call TRBD1 (6 bases). The CDR3 spans 15 residues. Germline V CDR1 and CDR2: SEHNR, FQNEAQ (reference sequence). V was shortened by 1 base and J by 2 bases, with 12 bases between the two germline ends. The CDR3 DNA reads TGTGCCAGCAGCTTAGTCGGGGCAGGGGCCTACGAGCAGTACTTC. Its protein is CASSLVGAGAYEQYF.

This clonotype has a count of ten or more. The chain employs TRBV12-5 and TRBJ2-1; D possibly corresponds to TRBD1 (6 bases). V was shortened by 1 base and J by 0 bases, with 13 bases between the two germline ends. This CDR3 region has 17 residues. Germline lookup yields CDR1 LGHNT and CDR2 FRNRAP. Here the CDR3 reads CASGLGLQGSSYNEQFF. CDR3 nucleotide sequence: TGTGCTAGTGGTTTGGGCCTTCAGGGGAGCTCCTACAATGAGCAGTTCTTC.

This clonotype has a count of ten or more. CDR3 in DNA: TGTGCCAGCAGTGAATTAAACAGACACCGCACTGAAGCTTTCTTT. Its protein is CASSELNRHRTEAFF. This chain links TRBV25-1 with TRBJ1-1; no firm D call. The CDR3 spans 15 residues. V was pared by 1 base and J by 4 bases, with 13 bases between. The germline V gene encodes CDR1 MGHDK and CDR2 SYGVNS.

This clonotype was found many times. The rearrangement links TRBV5-1 to TRBJ1-6; D unresolved. Germline CDR1 SGHRS, CDR2 YFSETQ. This CDR3 region has 15 residues. Trimming removed 1 base from V and 9 bases from J, with 14 bases in between. Here the CDR3 DNA reads TGCGCCAGCAGCTTGACAAACCCTTCGGGTTCACCCCTCCACTTT. Translated, it gives CASSLTNPSGSPLHF.

The chain links TRBV5-1 to TRBJ2-7, with D maybe TRBD1 (6 bases). Trimming pared 4 bases from V and 5 bases from J, leaving 16 bases between. This CDR3 contains 14 residues. CDR1 and CDR2 (germline): SGHRS, YFSETQ. CDR3 coding DNA: TGCGCCAGCAGCCGTTTAAAACAGGGAGACGAGCAGTACTTC. This gives the protein CASSRLKQGDEQYF.

There are many counts of this clonotype. The rearrangement uses TRBV12-5 and TRBJ2-3; no clear D gene. The germline V and J ends were trimmed by 4 bases and 7 bases, with 12 bases remaining between them. The CDR3 extends over 13 amino acids. Per germline, CDR1 LGHNT and CDR2 FRNRAP. The CDR3 reads CASGSGPANTQYF. The CDR3 DNA follows: TGTGCTAGTGGTTCAGGCCCTGCGAATACGCAGTATTTT.

This clonotype was observed many times. The chain joins TRBV5-5 to TRBJ1-1; D not resolved. The V gene lost 3 bases and the J gene lost 5 bases, with 20 bases spanning the gap. This CDR3 has 16 amino acids. CDR1 and CDR2 from the germline V gene are SGHKS and YYEKEE (reference sequence). The CDR3 coding sequence is TGTGCCAGCAGCTCTGCGGGAGGCGCCGAAGGTACTGAAGCTTTCTTT. Its translation is CASSSAGGAEGTEAFF.

This clonotype has ten or more counts. A read error may account for a junction end that differs from germline. The J gene is TRBJ2-2, the V gene TRBV7-7, with 7 bases matching TRBD2. CDR1 SSHAT and CDR2 FNYEAQ come from the germline V gene (reference sequence). There are 17 residues in the CDR3. The CDR3 nucleotides are TGTGCTAGCAGCACAGGTCCGAGACTAGCAAACACCGGGGAGCTGTTTTTT. Amino acids: CASSTGPRLANTGELFF.

Ten or more counts support this clonotype. The gene calls are TRBV11-2 and TRBJ2-3; D perhaps matches TRBD1 (5 bases). With 5 bases removed from V and 3 bases from J, the gap between germline ends came to 15 bases. The germline CDR1 and CDR2 sequences are SGHAT and FQNNGV. The CDR3 is 15 residues long. The CDR3 bases are TGTGCCAGCAGCCAGGGTACCGGAATGACAGATACGCAGTATTTT. The encoded protein is CASSQGTGMTDTQYF.